The 22 T cell receptor beta chains below all came from one sample that was sequenced in a study of T cell responses to AZD1222 COVID-19 vaccine. The table came from immunoSEQ multiplex PCR; TCRdb's copy has only in-frame clones and leaves some out. Of tens of thousands of clones in the sample, over 75% were seen once. The input for sequencing was peripheral blood, taken on day 0 of AZD1222 vaccination. The receptors come from an adult in good health.

This chain connects TRBV21-1 to TRBJ2-1; TRBD1 reflects the table's D call only, with no check against the DNA. TRBV21-1 is annotated as a pseudogene. The CDR3 sequence is 17 residues long. The CDR3 reads CASSKDFGDSSYNEQFF. The CDR3 coding sequence is TGTGCCAGCAGCAAAGATTTCGGGGACAGCTCCTACAATGAGCAGTTCTTC.

The J gene is TRBJ2-3, the V gene TRBV24-1; perhaps D is TRBD1 or TRBD2 (5 bases each). This CDR3 contains 15 residues. Trimming cost V 5 bases and J 2 bases, with 13 bases left between them. The V gene's germline CDR1 is KGHDR and CDR2 SFDVKD. The DNA of the CDR3 is TGTGCCACCAGTGCCGAGGGACGGTACACAGATACGCAGTATTTT. The encoded protein is CATSAEGRYTDTQYF.

The genes are TRBV11-2 and TRBJ1-6, with D unresolved. This CDR3 contains 12 residues. The germline gives CDR1 SGHAT, CDR2 FQNNGV. V lost 1 base, J lost 7 bases, and 2 bases lay in between. CDR3 coding DNA: TGTGCCAGCAGCTTAGCCAATTCACCCCTCCACTTT. Protein: CASSLANSPLHF.

This rearrangement joins TRBV11-2 to TRBJ1-6; no definite D call. The V gene's germline CDR1 is SGHAT and CDR2 FQNNGV. The CDR3 extends over 15 amino acids. Trimming left V 2 bases short and J 6 bases short, with 11 bases between. In nucleotides, the CDR3 is TGTGCCAGCAGCTTATCTGGCAGGAGTAATTCACCCCTCCACTTT. It yields the protein CASSLSGRSNSPLHF.

The J gene is TRBJ2-2, the V gene TRBV7-6; TRBD2 agrees at 10 bases. CDR3 size: 16 residues. CDR1 SGHVS and CDR2 FNYEAQ come from the germline V gene. The V and J ends lost 5 bases and 1 base, in that order; junction bases with no gene match: 4. The CDR3 bases are TGTGCCAGCAGCCGTAGCGGGGGGAAGAACACCGGGGAGCTGTTTTTT. It specifies CASSRSGGKNTGELFF.

The V gene is TRBV30, the J gene TRBJ1-2; D is unclear. V lost 1 base and J 4 bases, leaving 13 bases between the germline ends. This CDR3 spans 14 amino acids. From germline, CDR1 is GTSNPN and CDR2 SVGIG (reference sequence). CDR3 amino acids: CAWSAYDHTYGYTF. Here the CDR3 DNA reads TGTGCCTGGAGTGCGTATGATCACACCTATGGCTACACCTTC.

V and J are TRBV7-9 and TRBJ1-4; no clear D gene. The CDR3 totals 13 residues. Per the germline V gene, CDR1 is SEHNR and CDR2 is FQNEAQ (reference sequence). V shed 2 bases and J shed 0 bases, with 1 base lying between them. The CDR3 DNA reads TGTGCCAGCAGCTTATCAACTAATGAAAAACTGTTTTTT. It codes for CASSLSTNEKLFF.

This rearrangement joins TRBV4-1 to TRBJ2-3; TRBD2 matches 9 bases. This CDR3 has 16 amino acids. The V gene end was trimmed by 0 bases and the J gene end by 5 bases; junction bases not matched to a gene: 6. Per germline, CDR1 MGHRA and CDR2 YSYEKL. CDR3 sequence: CASSQDRRGGEDTQYF. In DNA form, the CDR3 reads TGCGCCAGCAGCCAAGATAGGCGCGGGGGGGAAGATACGCAGTATTTT.

The chain recombines TRBV27 with TRBJ1-6; the D gene is possibly TRBD1 (5 bases). Trimming removed 6 bases from V and 12 bases from J, with 12 bases in between. Germline values: CDR1 MNHEY, CDR2 SMNVEV (reference sequence). The CDR3 covers 12 residues. CDR3 bases: TGTGCCAGCAGCCCTGGGGCCTTACCCCTCCACTTT. This encodes CASSPGALPLHF.

V is TRBV7-9 and J is TRBJ2-1; D could derive from TRBD1 or TRBD2 (6 bases each). The CDR3 consists of 15 residues. V dropped 1 base and J dropped 6 bases, with 13 bases sitting between them. Germline V gene sequence: CDR1 SEHNR, CDR2 FQNEAQ (reference sequence). This CDR3 is CASSLGGGLRNEQFF. The DNA of the CDR3 is TGTGCCAGCAGCTTAGGTGGGGGGCTGCGCAATGAGCAGTTCTTC.

Worth noting for this clone: A junction boundary mismatches the germline segment, possibly from a read error. The V call is TRBV4-1, the J call TRBJ2-2, with 7 bases that match TRBD1. This CDR3 contains 19 residues. The germline gives CDR1 MGHRA, CDR2 YSYEKL. CDR3 amino acids: CASRQVGRDRAPNTGELFF. The CDR3 DNA is TGCGCCAGCAGGCAAGTGGGACGGGACAGAGCCCCGAACACCGGGGAGCTGTTTTTT.

The chain has TRBV6-6 and TRBJ1-2; D gene uncertain. This CDR3 region has 14 residues. CDR1 and CDR2 (germline): MNHNY, SVGAGI (reference sequence). Trimming shortened V by 2 bases and J by 0 bases, and 7 bases separated the two germline ends. The CDR3 sequence: CASSYAASNYGYTF. The CDR3 DNA is TGTGCCAGCAGTTACGCGGCTTCTAACTATGGCTACACCTTC.

The chain joins TRBV4-1 to TRBJ2-2, with D maybe TRBD2 (5 bases). Germline CDR1 MGHRA, CDR2 YSYEKL. The CDR3 covers 17 residues. V shed 3 bases and J shed 0 bases, with 14 bases lying between them. The CDR3 DNA is TGCGCCAGCAGCCAGTTTGACCTACTAGCGAACACCGGGGAGCTGTTTTTT. Translating it yields CASSQFDLLANTGELFF.

The gene calls are TRBV6-6 and TRBJ2-7, with a tentative D call TRBD1 (6 bases). Germline V gene data show CDR1 as MNHNY and CDR2 as SVGAGI (reference sequence). The CDR3 contains 11 residues. V was trimmed by 6 bases and J by 3 bases, leaving 6 bases between them. The CDR3 spells CASRTGYEQYF. The CDR3 DNA follows: TGTGCCAGCAGGACAGGCTACGAGCAGTACTTC.

The genes are TRBV2 and TRBJ1-1; 7 bases map to TRBD1. This CDR3 comprises 15 residues. With 5 bases clipped from V and 8 bases from J, the junction kept 14 bases outside the gene matches. CDR1 and CDR2 (germline): SNHLY, FYNNEI. The CDR3 is CASSSTNTGVSEAFF. The CDR3, as DNA: TGTGCCAGCAGTTCCACCAACACAGGGGTTTCGGAAGCTTTCTTT.

The rearrangement links TRBV5-4 to TRBJ2-1; D is perhaps TRBD1 (6 bases). V gave up 4 bases and J gave up 2 bases, with 13 bases separating them. Germline lookup yields CDR1 SGHNT and CDR2 YYREEE (reference sequence). The CDR3 runs to 15 residues. The CDR3 loop is CASSPQGITYNEQFF. Written as DNA, the CDR3 is TGTGCCAGCAGCCCCCAGGGGATCACCTACAATGAGCAGTTCTTC.

The chain uses TRBV7-3 and TRBJ1-6; D is ambiguous. Germline lookup yields CDR1 SGHTA and CDR2 FQGTGA. This CDR3 spans 15 amino acids. V lost 5 bases to trimming and J lost 0 bases, with 8 bases between them. The CDR3 protein is CASSGGSSYNSPLHF. In nucleotides, the CDR3 is TGTGCCAGCAGCGGAGGGAGCTCCTATAATTCACCCCTCCACTTT.

The CDR3 coding sequence is TGTGCCAGCAGCGCAAACCGGGACGGATTTTTTAACACTGAAGCTTTCTTT. As protein: CASSANRDGFFNTEAFF. This chain uses TRBV9 with TRBJ1-1; possible D gene TRBD1, 5 bases. Trimming took off 3 bases at V and 2 bases at J, with 20 bases between the two ends. Germline CDR1 SGDLS, CDR2 YYNGEE. The CDR3 is 17 residues long.

The chain links TRBV12-3 or TRBV12-4 to TRBJ1-1; TRBD1 is a possible D gene (6 bases). The CDR3 sequence is 12 residues long. The V and J ends lost 7 bases and 10 bases respectively, with 16 bases between them. CDR3 in DNA: TGTGCCAGCACACCCGGGGCCAGGGGAGCTTTCTTT. It specifies CASTPGARGAFF.

This clone was seen only once. This chain connects TRBV3-1 (or the pseudogene TRBV3-2) to TRBJ1-1; D remains ambiguous. The CDR3 consists of 13 residues. Germline CDR1 and CDR2: LGHDT and YNNKEL (reference sequence). The V end lost 4 bases, the J end lost 0 bases, and 6 bases lay between the germline ends. In DNA, the CDR3 is TGTGCCAGCAGCCCCACCCTGAACACTGAAGCTTTCTTT. Protein sequence: CASSPTLNTEAFF.

The chain couples TRBV28 to TRBJ2-2; D uncertain. This CDR3 contains 15 residues. CDR1 and CDR2 from the germline V gene are MDHEN and SYDVKM. V was shortened by 3 bases and J by 0 bases, with 8 bases between the two germline ends. In DNA, the CDR3 is TGTGCCAGCAGTTTGGCTAGAGCGAACACCGGGGAGCTGTTTTTT. Amino acids: CASSLARANTGELFF.

The rearrangement uses TRBV19 and TRBJ1-5; D not resolved. Germline V CDR1 and CDR2: LNHDA, SQIVND (reference sequence). Trimming removed 5 bases at V and 2 bases at J, with 13 bases between. The CDR3 consists of 15 residues. The CDR3 DNA sequence: TGTGCCAGTAGTGGTCGAAGGGTGGGCAATCAGCCCCAGCATTTT. Translating gives CASSGRRVGNQPQHF.